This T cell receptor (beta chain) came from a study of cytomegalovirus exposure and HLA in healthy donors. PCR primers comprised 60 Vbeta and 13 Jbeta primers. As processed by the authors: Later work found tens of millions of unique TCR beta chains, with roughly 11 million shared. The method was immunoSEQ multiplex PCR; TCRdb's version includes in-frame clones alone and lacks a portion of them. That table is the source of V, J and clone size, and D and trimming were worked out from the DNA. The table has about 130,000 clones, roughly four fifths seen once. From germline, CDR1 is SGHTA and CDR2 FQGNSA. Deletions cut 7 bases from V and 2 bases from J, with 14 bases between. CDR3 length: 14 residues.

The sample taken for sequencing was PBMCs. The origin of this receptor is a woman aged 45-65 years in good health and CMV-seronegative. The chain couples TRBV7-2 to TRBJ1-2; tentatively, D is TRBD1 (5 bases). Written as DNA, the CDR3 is TGTGCCAGCACGACGCGGGGCGGGAACTATGGCTACACCTTC. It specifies CASTTRGGNYGYTF.